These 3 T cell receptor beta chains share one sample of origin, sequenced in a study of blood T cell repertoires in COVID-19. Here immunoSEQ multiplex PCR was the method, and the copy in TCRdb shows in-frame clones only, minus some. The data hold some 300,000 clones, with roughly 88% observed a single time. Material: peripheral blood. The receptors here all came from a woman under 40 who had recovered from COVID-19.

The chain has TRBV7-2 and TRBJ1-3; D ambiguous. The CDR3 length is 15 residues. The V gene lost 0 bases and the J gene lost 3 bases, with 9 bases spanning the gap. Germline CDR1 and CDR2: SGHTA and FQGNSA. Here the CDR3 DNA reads TGTGCCAGCAGCTTAGCGGTTCGGGGTGGAAACACCATATATTTT. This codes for CASSLAVRGGNTIYF.

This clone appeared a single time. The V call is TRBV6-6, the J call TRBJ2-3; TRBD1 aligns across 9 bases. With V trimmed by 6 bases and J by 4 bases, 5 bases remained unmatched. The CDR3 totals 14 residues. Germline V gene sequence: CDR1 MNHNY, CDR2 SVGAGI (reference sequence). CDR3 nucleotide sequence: TGTGCCAGCAGACACCGGGACAGGGCAGATACGCAGTATTTT. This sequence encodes CASRHRDRADTQYF.

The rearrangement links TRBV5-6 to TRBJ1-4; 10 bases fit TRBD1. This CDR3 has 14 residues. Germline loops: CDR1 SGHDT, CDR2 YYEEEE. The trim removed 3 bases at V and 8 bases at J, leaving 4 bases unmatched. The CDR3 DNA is TGTGCCAGCAGCTCCGGGACAGGGGTAGAAAAACTGTTTTTT. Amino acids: CASSSGTGVEKLFF. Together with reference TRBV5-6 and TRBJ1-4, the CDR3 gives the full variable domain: DAGVTQSPTHLIKTRGQQVTLRCSPKSGHDTVSWYQQALGQGPQFIFQYYEEEERQRGNFPDRFSGHQFPNYSSELNVNALLLGDSALYLCASSSGTGVEKLFFGSGTQLSVL.